This T cell receptor beta chain was retrieved from a study of blood T cell repertoires in COVID-19 (dated by TCRdb to the early 2020s). Context from the whole study: Collaborator samples came from the United States, Italy and Spain and covered acute and convalescent phases of COVID-19. The material from the prospective study consisted of cDNA or gDNA derived from T cells, B-cell-depleted T cells, or PBMCs. The dataset comprised deeply sampled blood TCRbeta repertoires from subjects exposed to, actively infected with, or recovered from COVID-19. The repertoires were released in a freely available public database meant as a resource for research on the immune response to SARS-CoV-2. The samples were drawn from two sources: the first 160 participants of the ongoing ImmuneRACE study, and over 950 subjects contributed by 6 global collaborators. The sample metadata nearly always contained a de-identified subject ID, COVID-19 status, age in years and sex. HLA class I and class II types, where available, came from metadata supplied by the sample provider rather than from assay-based typing.

What the study reported, not specific to this receptor: How much clinical and demographic metadata was included differed by source and by participant, and the metadata was provided uncurated.

This clone was observed a few times. Its antigen is not yet known. Within one base of it there is no much larger clone, and no base qualities were kept. Trimming leaves V shorter by 6 bases and J shorter by 4 bases, with the junction holding 11 bases beyond the gene matches. Looking up the germline V gene yields CDR1 SQVTM and CDR2 ANQGSEA. The CDR3 sequence holds 14 residues, the cysteine and phenylalanine included. Only CDR3 DNA remains: 42 bases, in frame from the first base. Each collaborating institution followed its own protocols to collect whole blood in K2EDTA tubes. Collaborator samples were shipped for TCRbeta analysis as frozen whole blood, isolated PBMCs, or DNA extracted from either sample type. TCRbeta CDR3 regions were amplified from genomic DNA using the immunoSEQ Assay, a bias-controlled multiplex PCR. The authors' analysis ran thus. Within the assay, amplification of reference gene primers was used to estimate how many nucleated cells each sample contained. To quantify the absolute abundance of each unique TCRbeta CDR3 rearrangement, sequence reads were collapsed and filtered. Productive Simpson clonality was computed per sample as the square root of Simpson's diversity index over productive rearrangements. Not all clones reach the TCRdb copy of this immuneACCESS table, which keeps in-frame sequences only. Checked studies attribute under half of the gap to unresolved V genes and leave the rest unexplained. D and trimming come from the DNA, and the V and J calls and clone size come from that table. In this sample the table shows roughly 250,000 clones, about three quarters of which occur a single time. 3.3% of the sample lies in the top ten.

The sequence derives from a woman of 80 years or more with acute or convalescent COVID-19. Sequenced material: peripheral blood. The sequence is built from TRBV29-1 and TRBJ1-2, and TRBD1 matches 7 of the central bases. The DNA reads TGCAGCGTAGCAATCCAGACAGGGTCCTATGGCTACACCTTC. It encodes CSVAIQTGSYGYTF.